Reported below is one T cell receptor beta chain. V lost 5 bases, J lost 8 bases, and 16 bases lay in between. The germline V gene encodes CDR1 MNHEY and CDR2 SMNVEV (reference sequence). The CDR3 extends over 14 amino acids. The record originates from a study of blood T cell repertoires in COVID-19. Study summary: Acute-phase and convalescent COVID-19 samples originated in the United States, Italy and Spain. The analysed material was cDNA or gDNA that came from T cells, B-cell-depleted T cells, or PBMCs.

In the source study's methods: The authors estimated nucleated cell counts from reference gene primer amplification. Sequencing used immunoSEQ multiplex PCR; TCRdb keeps in-frame clones, though not all of them. V and J calls and clone size follow that table, whereas D and trimming were derived from the DNA. The sample consists of approximately 70,000 clones, roughly 88% of them appearing once. The rearrangement links TRBV27 to TRBJ2-1; D perhaps matches TRBD1 (6 bases). The receptor's source is a human donor in a cohort sampled during active COVID-19. Sequencing was performed on peripheral blood. In nucleotides, the CDR3 is TGTGCCAGCAGTCCCGGGACAAGCAAATATGAGCAGTTCTTC. Translation: CASSPGTSKYEQFF.